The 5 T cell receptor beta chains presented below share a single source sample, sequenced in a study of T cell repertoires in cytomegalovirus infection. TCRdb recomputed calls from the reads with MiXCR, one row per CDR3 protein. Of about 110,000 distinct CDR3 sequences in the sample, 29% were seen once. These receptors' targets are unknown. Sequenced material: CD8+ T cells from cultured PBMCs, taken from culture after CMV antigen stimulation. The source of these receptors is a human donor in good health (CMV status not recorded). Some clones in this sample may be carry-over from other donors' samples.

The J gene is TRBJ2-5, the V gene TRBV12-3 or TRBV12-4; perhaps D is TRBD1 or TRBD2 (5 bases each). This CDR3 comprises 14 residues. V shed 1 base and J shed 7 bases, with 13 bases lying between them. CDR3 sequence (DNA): TGTGCCAGCAGTTTAGGGGACGCCAAAGGGACCCAGTACTTC. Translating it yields CASSLGDAKGTQYF.

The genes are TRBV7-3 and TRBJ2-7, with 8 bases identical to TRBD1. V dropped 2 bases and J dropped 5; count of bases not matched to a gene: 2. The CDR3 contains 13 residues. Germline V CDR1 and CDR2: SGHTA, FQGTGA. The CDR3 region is CASSLSGGDEQYF. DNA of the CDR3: TGTGCCAGCAGCTTATCAGGGGGCGACGAGCAGTACTTC.

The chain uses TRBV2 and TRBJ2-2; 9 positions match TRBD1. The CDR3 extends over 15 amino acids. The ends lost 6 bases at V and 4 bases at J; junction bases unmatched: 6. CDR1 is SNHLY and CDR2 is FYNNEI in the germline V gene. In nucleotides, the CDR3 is TGTGCCAGCAGCCGACAGGGGGATTCCACCGGGGAGCTGTTTTTT. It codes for CASSRQGDSTGELFF.

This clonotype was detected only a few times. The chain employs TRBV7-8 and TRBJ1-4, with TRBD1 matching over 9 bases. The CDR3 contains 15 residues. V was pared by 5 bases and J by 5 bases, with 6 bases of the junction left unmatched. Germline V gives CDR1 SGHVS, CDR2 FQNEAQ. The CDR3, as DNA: TGTGCCAGCAGCCTCACAGGGGGCGGGAATGAAAAACTGTTTTTT. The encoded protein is CASSLTGGGNEKLFF. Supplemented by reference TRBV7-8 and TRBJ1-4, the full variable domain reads GAGVSQSPRYKVAKRGQDVALRCDPISGHVSLFWYQQALGQGPEFLTYFQNEAQLDKSGLPSDRFFAERPEGSVSTLKIQRTQQEDSAVYLCASSLTGGGNEKLFFGSGTQLSVL.

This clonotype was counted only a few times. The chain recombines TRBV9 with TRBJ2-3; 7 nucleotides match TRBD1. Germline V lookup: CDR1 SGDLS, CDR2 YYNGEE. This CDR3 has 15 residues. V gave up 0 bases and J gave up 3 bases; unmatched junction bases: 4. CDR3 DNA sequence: TGTGCCAGCAGCGTAGAGGGGGCGACAACAGATACGCAGTATTTT. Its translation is CASSVEGATTDTQYF.